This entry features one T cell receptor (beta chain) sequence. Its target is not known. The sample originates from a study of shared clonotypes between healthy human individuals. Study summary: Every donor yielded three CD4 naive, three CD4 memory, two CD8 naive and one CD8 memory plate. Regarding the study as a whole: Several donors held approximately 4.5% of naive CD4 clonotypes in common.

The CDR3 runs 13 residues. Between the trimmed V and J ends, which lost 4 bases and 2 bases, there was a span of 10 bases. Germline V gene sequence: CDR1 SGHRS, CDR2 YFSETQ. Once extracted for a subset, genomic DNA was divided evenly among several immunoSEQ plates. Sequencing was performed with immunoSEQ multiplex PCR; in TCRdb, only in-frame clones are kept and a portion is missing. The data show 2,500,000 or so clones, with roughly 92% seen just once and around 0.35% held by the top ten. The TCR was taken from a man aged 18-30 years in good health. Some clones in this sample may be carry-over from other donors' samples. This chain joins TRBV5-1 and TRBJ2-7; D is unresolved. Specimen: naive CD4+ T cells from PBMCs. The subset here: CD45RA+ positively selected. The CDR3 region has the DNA TGCGCCAGCAGCGGGTCTATTACCTACGAGCAGTACTTC. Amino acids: CASSGSITYEQYF.